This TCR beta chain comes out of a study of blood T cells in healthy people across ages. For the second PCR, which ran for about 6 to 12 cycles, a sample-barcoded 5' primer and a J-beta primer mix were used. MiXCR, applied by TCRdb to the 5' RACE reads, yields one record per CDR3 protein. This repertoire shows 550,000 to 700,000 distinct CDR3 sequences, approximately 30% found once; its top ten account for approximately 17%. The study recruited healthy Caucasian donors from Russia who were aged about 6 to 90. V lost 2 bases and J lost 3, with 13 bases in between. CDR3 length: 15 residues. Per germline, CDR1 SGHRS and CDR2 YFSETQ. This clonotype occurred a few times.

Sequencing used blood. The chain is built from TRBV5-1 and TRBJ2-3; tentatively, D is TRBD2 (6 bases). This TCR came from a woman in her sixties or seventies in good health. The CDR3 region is CASSFGGFRTDTQYF. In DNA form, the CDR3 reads TGCGCCAGCAGCTTCGGGGGTTTTAGAACAGATACGCAGTATTTT. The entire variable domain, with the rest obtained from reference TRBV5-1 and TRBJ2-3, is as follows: KAGVTQTPRYLIKTRGQQVTLSCSPISGHRSVSWYQQTPGQGLQFLFEYFSETQRNKGNFPGRFSGRQFSNSRSEMNVSTLELGDSALYLCASSFGGFRTDTQYFGPGTRLTVL.